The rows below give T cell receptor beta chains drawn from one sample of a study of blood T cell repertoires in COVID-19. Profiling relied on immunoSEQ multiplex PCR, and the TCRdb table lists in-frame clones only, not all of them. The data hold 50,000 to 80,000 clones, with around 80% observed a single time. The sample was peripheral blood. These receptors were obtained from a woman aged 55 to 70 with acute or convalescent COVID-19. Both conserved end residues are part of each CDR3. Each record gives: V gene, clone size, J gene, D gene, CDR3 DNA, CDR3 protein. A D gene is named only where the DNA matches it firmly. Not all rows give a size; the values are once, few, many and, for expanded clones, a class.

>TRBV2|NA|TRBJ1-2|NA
TGTGCCAGCAGTGAGGACTGGAACTATGGCTACACCTTC
CASSEDWNYGYTF
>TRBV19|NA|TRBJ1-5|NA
TGTGCCAGTAGGGAACAGGGCAGCAACAATCAGCCCCAGCATTTT
CASREQGSNNQPQHF
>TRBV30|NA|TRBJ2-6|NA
TGTGCCTGGAGTGTGGGATTTAAGAGGGTGTCTGGGGCCAACGTCCTGACTTTC
CAWSVGFKRVSGANVLTF
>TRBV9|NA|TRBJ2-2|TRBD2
TGTGCCAGCAGCGTAGGTGTTAGCGGGGGGCAATCGTACACCGGGGAGCTGTTTTTT
CASSVGVSGGQSYTGELFF
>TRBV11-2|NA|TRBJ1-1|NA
TGTGCCAGCAGCTCACAGGTCCTGAACACTGAAGCTTTCTTT
CASSSQVLNTEAFF
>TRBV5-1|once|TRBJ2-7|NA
TGCGCCAGCAGCTTCCGGGACTCGGCGGGGGAGCAGTACTTC
CASSFRDSAGEQYF
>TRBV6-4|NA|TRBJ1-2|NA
TGTGCCAGCAGTGACGCCCCATCAGGGAATGGCTACACCTTC
CASSDAPSGNGYTF
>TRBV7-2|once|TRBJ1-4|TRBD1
TGTGCCAGCAGTACACCGGGACAGGAAAATGAAAAACTGTTTTTT
CASSTPGQENEKLFF
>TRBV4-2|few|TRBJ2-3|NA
TGTGCCAGCAGCCAAGGGGGGGGCGGGGGTTACAGAGATACGCAGTATTTT
CASSQGGGGGYRDTQYF
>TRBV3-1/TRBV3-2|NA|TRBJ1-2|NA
TGTGCCAGCAGCCAAGTGGCAGGAGGCTTTTATGGCTACACCTTC
CASSQVAGGFYGYTF
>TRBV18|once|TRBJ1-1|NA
TGTGCCAGCTCACCCAGGGAGGGTGGCGATGAAGCTTTCTTT
CASSPREGGDEAFF
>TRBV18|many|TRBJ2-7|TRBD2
TGTGCCAGCTCACCACCAGTGGGGGGGATCATTTCCTACGAGCAGTACTTC
CASSPPVGGIISYEQYF
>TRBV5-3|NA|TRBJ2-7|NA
TGTGCCAGAAGTTACTCTCCAGGGATGGGCGAGCAGTACTTC
CARSYSPGMGEQYF
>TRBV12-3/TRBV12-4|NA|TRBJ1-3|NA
TGTGCCTGGGCAGGGTCGTCTGGAAACACCATATATTTT
CAWAGSSGNTIYF
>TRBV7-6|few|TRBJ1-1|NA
TGTGCCAGCAGCTTGGGACAAAACACTGAAGCTTTCTTT
CASSLGQNTEAFF
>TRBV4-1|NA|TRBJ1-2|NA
TGCGCCAGCAGCCAAGACGGGGGGGAAGCTGATGGCTACACCTTC
CASSQDGGEADGYTF
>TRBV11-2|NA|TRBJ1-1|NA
TGTGCCAGCAGCTTAGAGTACAGGGTCGGGACTGAAGCTTTCTTT
CASSLEYRVGTEAFF
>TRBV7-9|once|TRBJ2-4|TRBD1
TGTGCCAGCAGCTTGGACAGGGGGATAGCCAAAAACATTCAGTACTTC
CASSLDRGIAKNIQYF